Below, one TCR beta chain is given with its context. Every individual TCR cDNA molecule carried its own unique molecular identifier, which allowed correction of PCR and sequencing errors. TCRdb fed the 5' RACE reads into MiXCR, producing one record per CDR3 protein. The sample records some 83,000 distinct CDR3 sequences, under 25% being singletons. These data belong to a study of spatial heterogeneity in lung cancer. This sample's time point: sample taken at primary tumor resection. Unsorted whole RNA samples from tumor, nontumor lung or frozen PBMC were sequenced. The sequencing here drew on PBMCs, taken at surgery. The receptor's source is a male donor with early-stage non-small cell lung cancer.

CDR3 in DNA: TGTGCCAGCAGCCTCCCGGGACAGTACAATGAGCAGTTCTTC. This encodes CASSLPGQYNEQFF. The rearrangement joins TRBV7-3 to TRBJ2-1, with 7 nucleotides matching TRBD1. CDR3 size: 14 residues. The germline gives CDR1 SGHTA, CDR2 FQGTGA. Trimming cost V 5 bases and J 4 bases; bases outside gene matches: 5.